This T cell receptor beta chain was captured by sequencing in a study of T cells after posttransplantation cyclophosphamide. Notes on the study in general: TRB clonality was highly associated with recipient CMV seropositivity and reactivation.

Germline V lookup: CDR1 MNHEY, CDR2 SVGAGI. There are 16 residues in the CDR3. V was trimmed by 3 bases and J by 2 bases, leaving 16 bases between them. A word on this clone: What it binds is unknown.

Libraries were prepared by immunoSEQ multiplex PCR; TCRdb keeps only in-frame clonotypes and omits some of them. The sample lists 5,500 to 7,500 clones, more than 95% occurring once. Sequencing was carried out using memory CD4+ T cells sorted from PBMCs. This TCR came from a man in his forties in good health, CMV-negative, and a related stem cell transplant donor. V gene TRBV6-5 combines with J gene TRBJ1-2; D ambiguous. The CDR3 bases are TGTGCCAGCAGTTATCGTGGCGGGTCTGACAACTATGGCTACACCTTC. Translating it yields CASSYRGGSDNYGYTF.